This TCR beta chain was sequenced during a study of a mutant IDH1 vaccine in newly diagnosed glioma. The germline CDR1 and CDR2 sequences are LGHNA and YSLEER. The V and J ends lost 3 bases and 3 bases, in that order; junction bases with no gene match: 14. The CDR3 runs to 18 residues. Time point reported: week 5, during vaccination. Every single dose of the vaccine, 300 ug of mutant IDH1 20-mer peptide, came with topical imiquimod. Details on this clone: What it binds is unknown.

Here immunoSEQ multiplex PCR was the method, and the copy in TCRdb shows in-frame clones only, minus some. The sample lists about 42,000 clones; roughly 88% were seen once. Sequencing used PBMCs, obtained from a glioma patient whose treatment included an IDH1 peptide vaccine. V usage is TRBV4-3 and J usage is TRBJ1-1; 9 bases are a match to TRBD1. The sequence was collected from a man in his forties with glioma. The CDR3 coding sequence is TGCGCCAGCAGCCATACAGGACAGGGGAGGTTAAGGTACACTGAAGCTTTCTTT. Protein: CASSHTGQGRLRYTEAFF.